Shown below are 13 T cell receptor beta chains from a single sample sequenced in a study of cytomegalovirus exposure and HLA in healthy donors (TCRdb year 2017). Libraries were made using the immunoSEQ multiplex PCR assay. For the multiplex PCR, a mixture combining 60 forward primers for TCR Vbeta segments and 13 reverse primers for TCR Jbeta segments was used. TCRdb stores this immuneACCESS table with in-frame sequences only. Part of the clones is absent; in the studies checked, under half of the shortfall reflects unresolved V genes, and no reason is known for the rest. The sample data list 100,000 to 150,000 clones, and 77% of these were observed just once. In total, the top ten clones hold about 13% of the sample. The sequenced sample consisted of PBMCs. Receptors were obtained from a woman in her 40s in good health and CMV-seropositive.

The CDR3 bases are TGTGCCATCAGCCTAGCGGGACCGTGGATGGGAGATACGCAGTATTTT. It specifies CAISLAGPWMGDTQYF. This chain uses TRBV10-3 with TRBJ2-3; 9 bases match TRBD2. After removal of 6 bases from V and 5 bases from J, the junction contained 12 bases not matched to a gene. Germline loops: CDR1 ENHRY, CDR2 SYGVKD. The length of the CDR3 is 16 residues.

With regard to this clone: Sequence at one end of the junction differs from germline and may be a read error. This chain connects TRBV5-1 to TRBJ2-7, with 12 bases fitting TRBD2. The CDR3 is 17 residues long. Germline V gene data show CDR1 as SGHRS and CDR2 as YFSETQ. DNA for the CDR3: TGCGCCAGCAGCCCCACCGGGGGGACTAGCGGGTTATACGGGCAGTACTTC. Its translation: CASSPTGGTSGLYGQYF.

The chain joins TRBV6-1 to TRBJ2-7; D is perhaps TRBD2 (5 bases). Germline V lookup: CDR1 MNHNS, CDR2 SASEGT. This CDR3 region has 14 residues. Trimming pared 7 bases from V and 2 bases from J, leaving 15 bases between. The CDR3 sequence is CASTPRAIPYEQYF. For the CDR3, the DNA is TGTGCCAGCACTCCGAGGGCCATTCCCTACGAGCAGTACTTC.

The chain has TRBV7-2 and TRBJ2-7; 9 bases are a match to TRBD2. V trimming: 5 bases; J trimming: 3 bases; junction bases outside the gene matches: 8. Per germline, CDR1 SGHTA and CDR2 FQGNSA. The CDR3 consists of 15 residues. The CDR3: CASSPASGRFYEQYF. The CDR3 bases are TGTGCCAGCAGCCCGGCCAGCGGGAGGTTCTACGAGCAGTACTTC. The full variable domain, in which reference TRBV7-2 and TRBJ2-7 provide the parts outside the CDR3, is GAGVSQSPSNKVTEKGKDVELRCDPISGHTALYWYRQSLGQGLEFLIYFQGNSAPDKSGLPSDRFSAERTGGSVSTLTIQRTQQEDSAVYLCASSPASGRFYEQYFGPGTRLTVT.

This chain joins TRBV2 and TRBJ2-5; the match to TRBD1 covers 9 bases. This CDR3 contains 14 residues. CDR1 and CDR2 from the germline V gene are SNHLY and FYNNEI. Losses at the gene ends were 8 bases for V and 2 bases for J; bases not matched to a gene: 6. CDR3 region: CASFTGGSQETQYF. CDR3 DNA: TGTGCCAGCTTTACAGGGGGCTCTCAAGAGACCCAGTACTTC.

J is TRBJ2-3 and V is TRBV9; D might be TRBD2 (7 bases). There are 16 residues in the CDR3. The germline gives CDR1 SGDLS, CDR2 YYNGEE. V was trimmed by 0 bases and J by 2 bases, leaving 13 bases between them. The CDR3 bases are TGTGCCAGCAGCGTAGGGGGGGGGCTCCCCACAGATACGCAGTATTTT. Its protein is CASSVGGGLPTDTQYF.

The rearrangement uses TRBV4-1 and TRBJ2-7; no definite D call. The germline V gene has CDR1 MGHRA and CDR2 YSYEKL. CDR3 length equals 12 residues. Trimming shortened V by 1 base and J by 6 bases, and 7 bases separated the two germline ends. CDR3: CASSQAGSEQYF. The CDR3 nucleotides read TGCGCCAGCAGCCAAGCGGGTTCCGAGCAGTACTTC.

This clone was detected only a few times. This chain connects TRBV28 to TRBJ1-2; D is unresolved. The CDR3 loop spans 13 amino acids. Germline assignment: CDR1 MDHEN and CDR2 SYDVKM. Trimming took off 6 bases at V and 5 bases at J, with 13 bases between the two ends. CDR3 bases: TGTGCCAGCAGCCCGGGAGGGTATTATGGCTACACCTTC. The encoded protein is CASSPGGYYGYTF.

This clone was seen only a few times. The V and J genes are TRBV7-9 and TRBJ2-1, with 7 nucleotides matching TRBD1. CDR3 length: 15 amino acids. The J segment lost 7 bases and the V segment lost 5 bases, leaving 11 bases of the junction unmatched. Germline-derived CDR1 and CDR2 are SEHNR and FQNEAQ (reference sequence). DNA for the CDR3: TGTGCCAGCAGCCTCAACAGGGGAATGGGGAATGAGCAGTTCTTC. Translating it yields CASSLNRGMGNEQFF.

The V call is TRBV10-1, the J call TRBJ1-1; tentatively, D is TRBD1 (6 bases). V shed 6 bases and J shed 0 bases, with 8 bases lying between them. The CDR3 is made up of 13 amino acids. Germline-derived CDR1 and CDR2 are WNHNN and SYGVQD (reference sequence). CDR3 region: CASRDRLNTEAFF. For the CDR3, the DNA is TGCGCCAGCAGGGACAGATTGAACACTGAAGCTTTCTTT.

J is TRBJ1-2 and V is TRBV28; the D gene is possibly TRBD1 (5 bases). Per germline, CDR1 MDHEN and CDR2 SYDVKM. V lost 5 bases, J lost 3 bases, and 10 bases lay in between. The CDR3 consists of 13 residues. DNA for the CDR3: TGTGCCAGCAGTGACGCAGGGTACTATGGCTACACCTTC. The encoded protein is CASSDAGYYGYTF.

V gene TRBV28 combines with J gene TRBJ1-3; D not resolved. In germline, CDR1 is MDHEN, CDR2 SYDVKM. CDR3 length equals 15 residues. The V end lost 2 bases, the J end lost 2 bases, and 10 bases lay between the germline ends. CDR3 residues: CASSLTATTGNTIYF. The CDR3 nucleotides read TGTGCCAGCAGTTTAACAGCTACGACTGGAAACACCATATATTTT.

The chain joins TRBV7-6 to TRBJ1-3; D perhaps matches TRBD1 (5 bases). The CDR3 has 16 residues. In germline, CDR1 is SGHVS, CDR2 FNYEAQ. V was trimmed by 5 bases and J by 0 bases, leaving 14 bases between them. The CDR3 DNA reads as TGTGCCAGCAGCCTCGGGGGGGTCGGCTCTGGAAACACCATATATTTT. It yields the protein CASSLGGVGSGNTIYF.